There are a few counts of the clone carrying this T cell receptor (beta chain). TCR beta CDR3 regions were amplified from RNA. An initial round of RT-PCR targeting the TCR CDR3 relied on the HTBI primer set. TCRdb itself ran the multiplex PCR reads through MiXCR, one entry per CDR3 protein. The sample lists 800,000 or so distinct CDR3 sequences; over 35% were seen once. CDR1 and CDR2 (germline): PRHDT, FYEKMQ (reference sequence). There are 13 residues in the CDR3. The V gene lost 5 bases and the J gene lost 7 bases, with 14 bases spanning the gap. Researchers defined stable Graves' hyperthyroidism as no ophthalmopathy progression within 18 months. This record belongs to a study of T cells in Graves' hyperthyroidism and ophthalmopathy.

The sequencing input was blood. The receptor was isolated from a man in his late teens or twenties with Graves' hyperthyroidism. The chain links TRBV13 to TRBJ1-1; a possible D gene is TRBD1 (5 bases). The CDR3 loop is CASSGQGGLEAFF. The CDR3, as DNA: TGTGCCAGCAGCGGGCAGGGAGGGCTTGAAGCTTTCTTT.